Included here is one T cell receptor (beta chain) sequence, with context. No antigen is known for it. From germline, CDR1 is SGHRS and CDR2 YFSETQ. Between the trimmed V and J ends, which lost 4 bases and 8 bases, there was a span of 12 bases. CDR3 length equals 12 residues. The data stem from a study of identical twins. TCRdb ran MiXCR on the 5' RACE reads and lists one entry per CDR3 protein. This repertoire shows 420,000 or so distinct CDR3 sequences, 18% found once; its top ten account for 12%. General study findings and limits: Conclusions came from cross-sectional statistical analysis, not from following the same donors. The abundant beta clonotypes from cord blood had fewer insertions, and memory repertoires had none of this.

This TCR was sampled from a man between 50 and 59 years old in good health. The chain is built from TRBV5-1 and TRBJ1-2, with D unclear. The sequenced material came from naive T cells sorted from blood. The CDR3 DNA sequence: TGCGCCAGCAGCATCCGGGATGACGGCTACACCTTC. Translating gives CASSIRDDGYTF.